This note documents a single T cell receptor (beta chain) sequence. Its target is not known. V was cut by 5 bases and J by 0 bases, with 11 bases left in between. The CDR3 is 15 residues long. Germline V gene sequence: CDR1 MGHRA, CDR2 YSYEKL. The data stem from a study of cytomegalovirus exposure and HLA in healthy donors. General study findings and limits: A later look showed TCR association rates differing by HLA locus, highest for DRB1 and lowest for HLA-C.

This PCR relied on a set of 60 Vbeta primers and 13 Jbeta primers. The assay was immunoSEQ multiplex PCR, and TCRdb's table has in-frame clones only and misses some. The table lists 95,000 to 150,000 clones, around 80% of them singletons. The clonotype was recovered from a female donor in good health and CMV-seropositive. V usage is TRBV4-1 and J usage is TRBJ2-1; no clear D. Sequenced input: PBMCs. The DNA of the CDR3 is TGCGCCAGCAGCAAAACGGGTGTCTCCTACAATGAGCAGTTCTTC. It specifies CASSKTGVSYNEQFF.